This TCR beta chain was identified during a study of control samples from healthy donors and cancer patients (dated by TCRdb to 2018 to 2020). Receptor libraries were prepared by the immunoSEQ multiplex PCR assay. Entries here come from immuneACCESS through TCRdb and include only in-frame sequences with V and J called. Some clones fail to appear in such tables; in the studies checked, an unresolved V gene covers under half of the shortfall, and the cause of the remainder is unknown. This sample lists over 150,000 clones; over 95% were detected once. The ten largest clones represent approximately 0.97% of the sample. Of note for this clone: Its antigen has not been determined. Nothing much larger sits one base from this clone, and base qualities are not available.

V is pared back by 0 bases and J by 1 base, with 13 bases lying between the germline termini. Taken from the germline V gene, the CDR1 and CDR2 loops are SNHLY and FYNNEI. The CDR3 has 16 amino acids, counting the end cysteine and phenylalanine. Just CDR3 DNA is preserved here, 48 bases in frame from base 1. The sequence derives from a woman in her thirties in good health. The sample comprised blood. The rearrangement combines TRBV2 with TRBJ2-7; no D gene call is confident. The sequenced DNA: TGTGCCAGCAGTGAAGCGATATCTAGTTTTTCCTACGAGCAGTACTTC. This translates into CASSEAISSFSYEQYF.